This TCR beta chain was profiled in a study of CD8+ T cells in alopecia areata. As for the study in general: Treated patients were given 5 to 10 mg oral tofacitinib twice daily. Tofacitinib continued for 6 to 18 months and was then withheld for 6 months.

After isolation, RNA underwent reverse transcription to generate cDNA as the sequencing template. TCRdb keeps only in-frame clones here, not all; method: immunoSEQ multiplex PCR. This table holds 80,000 to 95,000 clones, 40% to 50% found once. This CDR3 is 13 amino acids long. The V gene lost 3 bases and the J gene lost 2 bases, with 10 bases spanning the gap. CDR1 and CDR2 from the germline V gene are SQVTM and ANQGSEA. Treatment meaning: oral pan-JAK inhibitor, 5-10 mg twice daily. This TCR came from a human donor with alopecia areata. The sample here was CD8+ T cells sorted from blood, taken at week 24, from a patient treated with tofacitinib. The chain recombines TRBV29-1 with TRBJ1-2; perhaps TRBD1 as D (6 bases). CDR3 bases: TGCAGCGTTGACCAGGGGCTAAACTATGGCTACACCTTC. The encoded protein is CSVDQGLNYGYTF.